The clone carrying this T cell receptor beta chain was recorded many times. The entry originates in a study of patients and donors after allogeneic stem cell transplantation. TCRdb ran MiXCR on the RT-PCR reads and lists one entry per CDR3 protein. Of roughly 880,000 distinct CDR3 sequences listed, 18% are singletons. This CDR3 has 12 amino acids. Between the trimmed V and J ends, which lost 5 bases and 7 bases, there was a span of 9 bases. The chain combines TRBV12-3 or TRBV12-4 with TRBJ2-1; D not certain. Material for sequencing was blood, either unsorted or a sorted T cell fraction (not recorded which). This sequence originates from a human donor who was either an allogeneic HSCT recipient or a stem cell or donor lymphocyte infusion donor (not recorded which). It is not recorded whose cells these are; they may come from a transplant donor. Written as DNA, the CDR3 is TGTGCCAGCAGTCCGATTCAAAATGAGCAGTTCTTC. Translated: CASSPIQNEQFF.